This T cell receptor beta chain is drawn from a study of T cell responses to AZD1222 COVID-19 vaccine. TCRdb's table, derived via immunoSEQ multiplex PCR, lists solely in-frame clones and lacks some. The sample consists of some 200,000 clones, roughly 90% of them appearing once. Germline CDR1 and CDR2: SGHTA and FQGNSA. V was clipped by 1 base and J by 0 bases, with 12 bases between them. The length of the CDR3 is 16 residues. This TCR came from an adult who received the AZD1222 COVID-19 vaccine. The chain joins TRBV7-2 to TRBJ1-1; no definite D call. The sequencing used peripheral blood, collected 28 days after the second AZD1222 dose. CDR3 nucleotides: TGTGCCAGCAGCTTAGAGGTGGGGAAAATGAACACTGAAGCTTTCTTT. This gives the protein CASSLEVGKMNTEAFF.